Shown below are 23 T cell receptor beta chains from a single sample sequenced in a study of blood T cell repertoires in COVID-19. Sequenced by immunoSEQ multiplex PCR; TCRdb stores in-frame clones only, minus some. The table has about 190,000 clones, 80% to 90% seen once. The source material was peripheral blood. The receptors were sampled from a human donor in a cohort sampled during active COVID-19.

This clone showed up just once. This chain joins TRBV28 and TRBJ2-7, with a weak D call TRBD1 (5 bases). Deletions cut 6 bases from V and 3 bases from J, with 18 bases between. Germline values: CDR1 MDHEN, CDR2 SYDVKM. The CDR3 is 15 amino acids. The CDR3 DNA sequence: TGTGCCAGCAGCGCACTCGGTGGGGCTCTCTACGAGCAGTACTTC. Its protein product is CASSALGGALYEQYF.

The chain is built from TRBV7-2 and TRBJ2-2; the match to TRBD1 covers 9 bases. The CDR3 is 14 residues long. Looked up from germline, CDR1 is SGHTA and CDR2 is FQGNSA. Losses at the gene ends were 6 bases for V and 1 base for J; bases not matched to a gene: 0. For the CDR3, the DNA is TGTGCCAGCAGGGACAGGGGGAACACCGGGGAGCTGTTTTTT. Translation gives CASRDRGNTGELFF. Looking up the rest from reference TRBV7-2 and TRBJ2-2 gives the full variable domain: GAGVSQSPSNKVTEKGKDVELRCDPISGHTALYWYRQSLGQGLEFLIYFQGNSAPDKSGLPSDRFSAERTGGSVSTLTIQRTQQEDSAVYLCASRDRGNTGELFFGEGSRLTVL.

The chain carries TRBV7-9 and TRBJ2-5; 10 bases agree with TRBD2. Germline V gene data show CDR1 as SEHNR and CDR2 as FQNEAQ (reference sequence). V shed 6 bases and J 1 base; nucleotides not matched to a gene: 5. This CDR3 spans 15 amino acids. The CDR3 sequence is CASRIVAGGQETQYF. DNA for the CDR3: TGTGCCAGCAGAATAGTAGCGGGGGGCCAAGAGACCCAGTACTTC. The variable domain in full, completed from reference TRBV7-9 and TRBJ2-5, reads DTGVSQNPRHKITKRGQNVTFRCDPISEHNRLYWYRQTLGQGPEFLTYFQNEAQLEKSRLLSDRFSAERPKGSFSTLEIQRTEQGDSAMYLCASRIVAGGQETQYFGPGTRLLVL.

In its sample, this clone was seen once. V gene TRBV28 combines with J gene TRBJ2-1; 7 nucleotides line up with TRBD2. Looked up from germline, CDR1 is MDHEN and CDR2 is SYDVKM. J gave up 0 bases and V 7 bases, and 3 bases lay outside the gene matches. This CDR3 is built from 14 residues. The CDR3 spells CASTAGTSYNEQFF. The CDR3 DNA is TGTGCCAGCACAGCGGGAACCTCCTACAATGAGCAGTTCTTC.

This clone appeared a few times. V usage is TRBV10-3 and J usage is TRBJ2-2, with TRBD1 matching 9 bases. The length of the CDR3 is 17 residues. Germline loops: CDR1 ENHRY, CDR2 SYGVKD. V was clipped by 0 bases and J by 3 bases; unmatched bases: 5. The CDR3 DNA is TGTGCCATCAGTGAGTCGGGCGGGACAGGGCACACCGGGGAGCTGTTTTTT. Its translation: CAISESGGTGHTGELFF.

The rearrangement joins TRBV7-2 to TRBJ2-3; TRBD2 agrees at 8 bases. Germline CDR1 is SGHTA and CDR2 is FQGNSA. J was trimmed by 4 bases and V by 5 bases; bases with no gene match: 14. The CDR3 is made up of 17 amino acids. The chain's CDR3 is CASSTSGTRFTPDTQYF. The CDR3 coding sequence is TGTGCCAGCAGCACGTCCGGGACTAGATTTACCCCAGATACGCAGTATTTT.

The rearrangement uses TRBV28 and TRBJ1-5, with D possibly TRBD1 on 5 matching bases. The length of the CDR3 is 14 residues. V lost 5 bases and J lost 3, with 11 bases in between. The germline gives CDR1 MDHEN, CDR2 SYDVKM. For the CDR3, the DNA is TGTGCCAGCAGTCAAGGCGGGACCAATCAGCCCCAGCATTTT. Its protein product is CASSQGGTNQPQHF.

V is TRBV11-2 and J is TRBJ2-3; the match to TRBD1 covers 7 bases. Germline assignment: CDR1 SGHAT and CDR2 FQNNGV. Unmatched junction bases numbered 11, after V lost 8 bases and J lost 3 bases. This CDR3 comprises 15 residues. The CDR3 is CASSSLGTVTDTQYF. DNA for the CDR3: TGTGCCAGCTCCTCCCTCGGGACAGTAACAGATACGCAGTATTTT.

The gene calls are TRBV3-1 (or the pseudogene TRBV3-2) and TRBJ1-4; D call uncertain. The V gene's germline CDR1 is LGHDT and CDR2 YNNKEL (reference sequence). The CDR3 sequence is 12 residues long. The V end lost 5 bases, the J end lost 2 bases, and 3 bases lay between the germline ends. The chain's CDR3 is CASSYTNEKLFF. The CDR3, as DNA: TGTGCCAGCAGCTATACTAATGAAAAACTGTTTTTT.

The rearrangement links TRBV3-1 (or the pseudogene TRBV3-2) to TRBJ1-2; 9 positions agree with TRBD1. Trimming cost V 2 bases and J 7 bases; bases outside gene matches: 2. This CDR3 has 13 amino acids. The germline CDR1 and CDR2 sequences are LGHDT and YNNKEL (reference sequence). CDR3 sequence reads: CASSQRTGAGYTF. The DNA for the CDR3 is TGTGCCAGCAGCCAACGGACAGGGGCTGGCTACACCTTC.

This clone was counted a single time. This chain connects TRBV5-8 to TRBJ2-4; 9 nucleotides agree with TRBD1. Germline loops: CDR1 SGHTS, CDR2 YDEGEE. J gave up 6 bases and V 0 bases, and 4 bases lay outside the gene matches. This CDR3 has 15 residues. For the CDR3, the DNA is TGTGCCAGCAGCTTGGGGGGACAGGGACGAAACATTCAGTACTTC. It translates to CASSLGGQGRNIQYF.

There are a few counts of this clone. The chain links TRBV5-4 to TRBJ2-2; maybe TRBD2 (7 bases). V was cut by 1 base and J by 6 bases, with 13 bases left in between. CDR1 and CDR2 from the germline V gene are SGHNT and YYREEE (reference sequence). The CDR3 contains 15 residues. The CDR3 DNA reads TGTGCCAGCAGCTTGTTGGGAGGGGGACCCGGGGAGCTGTTTTTT. Amino acid sequence: CASSLLGGGPGELFF.

The chain employs TRBV27 and TRBJ2-5; 7 nucleotides align to TRBD2. This CDR3 comprises 15 residues. The V segment lost 2 bases and the J segment 4 bases; nucleotides outside the gene matches: 7. Germline V lookup: CDR1 MNHEY, CDR2 SMNVEV (reference sequence). The CDR3 DNA reads as TGTGCCAGCAGTTTAACGGGACTATATACAGAGACCCAGTACTTC. Translating gives CASSLTGLYTETQYF.

This chain links TRBV27 with TRBJ1-2; 9 bases fit TRBD1. The CDR3 loop spans 15 amino acids. Germline CDR1 MNHEY, CDR2 SMNVEV (reference sequence). The ends lost 5 bases at V and 4 bases at J; junction bases unmatched: 8. The CDR3 sequence: CASSLGTGISYGYTF. Written as DNA, the CDR3 is TGTGCCAGCAGTCTTGGGACAGGGATTTCCTATGGCTACACCTTC.

The V gene is TRBV19, the J gene TRBJ2-3; no reliable D call. With 6 bases removed from V and 2 bases from J, the gap between germline ends came to 12 bases. The CDR3 has 14 amino acids. The germline gives CDR1 LNHDA, CDR2 SQIVND (reference sequence). For the CDR3, the DNA is TGTGCCAGTAGCCCACGTGCGGTCACAGATACGCAGTATTTT. Translating gives CASSPRAVTDTQYF. The full variable domain, with the rest looked up from reference TRBV19 and TRBJ2-3, is DGGITQSPKYLFRKEGQNVTLSCEQNLNHDAMYWYRQDPGQGLRLIYYSQIVNDFQKGDIAEGYSVSREKKESFPLTVTSAQKNPTAFYLCASSPRAVTDTQYFGPGTRLTVL.

The chain couples TRBV2 to TRBJ2-2; a possible D gene is TRBD2 (6 bases). The CDR3 consists of 15 residues. V lost 6 bases and J lost 5, with 16 bases in between. Germline V gives CDR1 SNHLY, CDR2 FYNNEI. CDR3 DNA sequence: TGTGCCAGCAGAGGAGGGAGGTTCGGGACCGGGGAGCTGTTTTTT. Protein product: CASRGGRFGTGELFF.

V is TRBV4-1 and J is TRBJ1-3; D gene ambiguous. V lost 0 bases and J lost 6, with 6 bases in between. The CDR3 runs 13 residues. Germline V gene lookup returns CDR1 MGHRA and CDR2 YSYEKL. CDR3 amino acids: CASSQERENTIYF. DNA for the CDR3: TGCGCCAGCAGCCAAGAACGGGAAAACACCATATATTTT.

In regard to this clone: The sample holds other DNA sequences that translate to the same CDR3. The rearrangement links TRBV4-2 to TRBJ2-3, with 11 bases lining up with TRBD2. This CDR3 contains 16 residues. Germline values: CDR1 LGHNA, CDR2 YNFKEQ. V trimming: 2 bases; J trimming: 2 bases; junction bases outside the gene matches: 3. The CDR3 sequence is CASSQPLAGDTDTQYF. CDR3 bases: TGTGCCAGCAGCCAACCACTAGCGGGGGACACAGATACGCAGTATTTT.

This clone was observed once. The chain couples TRBV5-1 to TRBJ2-1, with unresolved D. Trimming removed 4 bases from V and 7 bases from J, with 9 bases in between. The germline CDR1 and CDR2 sequences are SGHRS and YFSETQ. The CDR3 covers 12 residues. CDR3 residues: CASSRSRNEQFF. The CDR3 DNA follows: TGCGCCAGCAGCCGCTCCAGAAATGAGCAGTTCTTC.

V usage is TRBV27 and J usage is TRBJ2-6; maybe TRBD2 (6 bases). CDR1 is MNHEY, CDR2 SMNVEV, per germline (reference sequence). Between the trimmed V and J ends, which lost 2 bases and 3 bases, there was a span of 11 bases. This CDR3 has 16 residues. CDR3 amino acids: CASSLRGTGGANVLTF. CDR3 nucleotides: TGTGCCAGCAGTTTACGTGGGACTGGTGGGGCCAACGTCCTGACTTTC.

The rearrangement joins TRBV25-1 to TRBJ1-1, with D uncertain. The V gene's germline CDR1 is MGHDK and CDR2 SYGVNS. The CDR3 covers 13 residues. Trimming took 4 bases from V and 11 from J, leaving 17 bases between them. CDR3 loop: CASSGLQRAGAFF. The CDR3 DNA is TGTGCCAGCAGTGGCCTCCAACGCGCCGGGGCTTTCTTT. Full variable domain (remainder filled in from reference TRBV25-1 and TRBJ1-1): EADIYQTPRYLVIGTGKKITLECSQTMGHDKMYWYQQDPGMELHLIHYSYGVNSTEKGDLSSESTVSRIRTEHFPLTLESARPSHTSQYLCASSGLQRAGAFFGQGTRLTVV.

This rearrangement joins TRBV2 to TRBJ2-4; 7 bases line up with TRBD1. V shed 6 bases, J shed 0 bases, and the junction held 5 bases outside the gene matches. The CDR3 length is 15 residues. In germline, CDR1 is SNHLY, CDR2 FYNNEI. CDR3 region: CASRGQRLAKNIQYF. The DNA of the CDR3 is TGTGCCAGCAGGGGACAGAGACTAGCCAAAAACATTCAGTACTTC.

Turning to this clone: This same CDR3 is encoded by further DNA sequences in the sample. The gene calls are TRBV20-1 and TRBJ2-7, with D perhaps TRBD1 (5 bases). Germline CDR1 DFQATT, CDR2 SNEGSKA (reference sequence). The V end was cut by 3 bases, the J end by 6 bases, with 6 bases between. The CDR3 sequence is 10 residues long. DNA of the CDR3: TGCAGTGCTAGTCAGGGCGAGCAGTACTTC. Translating it yields CSASQGEQYF.